The T cell receptor (beta chain) described here comes from a study of tumor and adjacent non-tumor tissue in lung cancer. Study overall: Each sample yielded millions of productive TCRbeta reads on average.

Germline-derived CDR1 and CDR2 are SGHAT and FQNNGV. The CDR3 totals 14 residues. The template was RNA from unsorted bulk tissue. Three rounds of nested PCR, following a modified ARM-PCR protocol, produced the TCRbeta library. TCRdb processed the multiplex PCR reads anew with MiXCR; each CDR3 protein has one entry. This table holds some 99,000 distinct CDR3 sequences, about 75% found once. Concerning this clonotype: At one of its ends the junction is not consistent with the germline gene, which may arise from a read error.

Sequencing was carried out using lung tumor tissue. The sequence derives from a woman in her sixties with non-small cell lung cancer. The chain employs TRBV11-2 and TRBJ2-2; D is possibly TRBD2 (5 bases). CDR3 residues: CASTLRPVSGEQFF. As DNA, the CDR3 is TGTGCCAGCACCCTCCGACCAGTTTCCGGGGAGCAGTTTTTT.